This T cell receptor (beta chain) was retrieved from a study of regulatory T cells in long-lasting Graves disease. HTBI primers from iRepertoire and Arm-PCR of CDR3 regions yielded the TCR beta libraries. From the multiplex PCR reads, TCRdb called clonotypes with MiXCR, one entry per CDR3 protein. The data hold some 440,000 distinct CDR3 sequences, with 20% to 25% observed a single time. Time point here: persistent/refractory GD, antithyroid drugs over 5 years with positive TRAb. PBMC RNA was the source of the TCR library. This clonotype was seen at least ten times. This CDR3 comprises 14 residues. Between the trimmed V and J ends, which lost 4 bases and 8 bases, there was a span of 17 bases. Germline loops: CDR1 SNHLY, CDR2 FYNNEI.

Sequenced here: peripheral blood mononuclear cells (PBMCs), sampled when the disease was refractory, from a patient treated with antithyroid drugs. V is TRBV2 and J is TRBJ1-1; D is uncertain. This TCR came from a female donor with Graves disease. The CDR3 spells CASSVGLWQTEAFF. The CDR3 DNA sequence: TGTGCCAGCAGTGTGGGGTTATGGCAGACAGAAGCTTTCTTT.